One sample yielded the 19 T cell receptor beta chains listed below, sequenced in a study of blood T cell repertoires in COVID-19. TCRdb's table, derived via immunoSEQ multiplex PCR, lists solely in-frame clones and lacks some. The table has about 190,000 clones, roughly nine tenths seen once; the top ten hold approximately 1.1%. Sequenced input: peripheral blood. Receptors originate from a man in his thirties or forties with acute or convalescent COVID-19.

J is TRBJ1-1 and V is TRBV30; no reliable D call. This CDR3 is 13 amino acids long. Trimming took off 3 bases at V and 0 bases at J, with 8 bases between the two ends. Germline lookup yields CDR1 GTSNPN and CDR2 SVGIG (reference sequence). CDR3 in DNA: TGTGCCTGGAGCCTCACTATGAACACTGAAGCTTTCTTT. Translating it yields CAWSLTMNTEAFF.

The CDR3 DNA follows: TGTGCCAGCAGTAGCGGGGGCTCTGGGGCCAACGTCCTGACTTTC. Translated, it gives CASSSGGSGANVLTF. The chain is built from TRBV6-5 and TRBJ2-6, with TRBD2 identical over 8 bases. Germline V lookup: CDR1 MNHEY, CDR2 SVGAGI. J gave up 0 bases and V 5 bases, and 0 bases lay outside the gene matches. CDR3 size: 15 residues.

This chain joins TRBV7-9 and TRBJ1-2, with TRBD1 matching over 8 bases. With V trimmed by 5 bases and J by 4 bases, 6 bases remained unmatched. There are 14 residues in the CDR3. Germline V gene lookup returns CDR1 SEHNR and CDR2 FQNEAQ (reference sequence). CDR3 DNA sequence: TGTGCCAGCAGCCCCTGGACAGGGATCTATGGCTACACCTTC. Amino acid sequence: CASSPWTGIYGYTF. The full variable domain, its missing parts supplied by reference TRBV7-9 and TRBJ1-2, is DTGVSQNPRHKITKRGQNVTFRCDPISEHNRLYWYRQTLGQGPEFLTYFQNEAQLEKSRLLSDRFSAERPKGSFSTLEIQRTEQGDSAMYLCASSPWTGIYGYTFGSGTRLTVV.

This clone was counted a few times. The J gene is TRBJ1-2, the V gene TRBV6-5; D unclear. This CDR3 has 14 amino acids. CDR1 and CDR2 from the germline V gene are MNHEY and SVGAGI. V was shortened by 7 bases and J by 4 bases, with 16 bases between the two germline ends. CDR3 DNA sequence: TGTGCCAGCACTCAGGTCGAGGGAGCCTATGGCTACACCTTC. Amino acids: CASTQVEGAYGYTF.

The chain joins TRBV28 to TRBJ2-7; 9 nucleotides match TRBD2. Germline V gene lookup returns CDR1 MDHEN and CDR2 SYDVKM. Trimming cost V 8 bases and J 12 bases; bases outside gene matches: 8. This CDR3 contains 11 residues. Written as DNA, the CDR3 is TGTGCCAGCGCGGGAGGGGCTTTCCGGTACTTC. It is translated as CASAGGAFRYF.

The rearrangement joins TRBV5-1 to TRBJ1-5, with D perhaps matching TRBD1 (6 bases). V shed 3 bases and J shed 1 base, with 14 bases lying between them. This CDR3 spans 16 amino acids. The germline gives CDR1 SGHRS, CDR2 YFSETQ. The CDR3: CASSWGPSRSNQPQHF. CDR3 nucleotides: TGCGCCAGCAGCTGGGGGCCTTCCAGAAGCAATCAGCCCCAGCATTTT.

This sequence joins TRBV24-1 and TRBJ1-2; 10 bases map to TRBD1. Germline CDR1 reads KGHDR; CDR2 reads SFDVKD. This CDR3 is 16 amino acids long. J was trimmed by 4 bases and V by 2 bases; bases with no gene match: 6. CDR3 bases: TGTGCCACCAGTGATTGGGGACAGGGGAAGAGCTATGGCTACACCTTC. Translated, it gives CATSDWGQGKSYGYTF.

The chain has TRBV5-1 and TRBJ2-1; 9 bases are a match to TRBD2. J gave up 10 bases and V 2 bases, and 10 bases lay outside the gene matches. Germline lookup yields CDR1 SGHRS and CDR2 YFSETQ. CDR3 length: 15 residues. The CDR3 DNA is TGCGCCAGCAGCTTTGGGCTAGCGGGACTGGGGGAGCAGTTCTTC. Protein product: CASSFGLAGLGEQFF.

The V gene is TRBV20-1, the J gene TRBJ1-6; no clear D gene. The CDR3 totals 13 residues. The germline V gene has CDR1 DFQATT and CDR2 SNEGSKA (reference sequence). Trimming took off 3 bases at V and 7 bases at J, with 10 bases between the two ends. CDR3 protein: CSASLQKNSPLHF. CDR3 coding DNA: TGCAGTGCTAGTTTACAGAAAAATTCACCCCTCCACTTT.

The chain is built from TRBV12-3 or TRBV12-4 and TRBJ2-7; D uncertain. Between the trimmed V and J ends, which lost 3 bases and 2 bases, there was a span of 5 bases. The CDR3 extends over 12 amino acids. In nucleotides, the CDR3 is TGTGCCAGCAGTTTTCAGACCTACGAGCAGTACTTC. It specifies CASSFQTYEQYF.

V and J are TRBV7-9 and TRBJ2-1, with no clear D. Trimming shortened V by 6 bases and J by 10 bases, and 4 bases separated the two germline ends. This CDR3 contains 9 residues. Germline V lookup: CDR1 SEHNR, CDR2 FQNEAQ (reference sequence). The CDR3 DNA follows: TGTGCCAGCAGGACAGAGCAGTTCTTC. This encodes CASRTEQFF.

V is TRBV18 and J is TRBJ2-7, with D perhaps matching TRBD1 (6 bases). Looked up from germline, CDR1 is KGHSH and CDR2 is LQKENI. V lost 2 bases and J lost 1, with 6 bases in between. CDR3 length equals 13 residues. The CDR3 is CASSPGQSYEQYF. The DNA for the CDR3 is TGTGCCAGCTCACCAGGACAGTCCTACGAGCAGTACTTC.

This rearrangement joins TRBV2 to TRBJ2-3, with a possible D match to TRBD2 (6 bases). This CDR3 is built from 15 residues. CDR1 is SNHLY and CDR2 is FYNNEI in the germline V gene. The germline V and J ends were trimmed by 10 bases and 1 base, with 18 bases remaining between them. The chain's CDR3 is CATPPWRAGTDTQYF. CDR3 bases: TGTGCCACTCCGCCCTGGAGGGCGGGCACAGATACGCAGTATTTT.

The chain employs TRBV1 and TRBJ2-7; whether TRBD2, the table's D call, matches the DNA was not checked. TRBV1 counts as a pseudogene. The CDR3 is made up of 17 amino acids. This CDR3 is CTSSQVDSATPSYEQYF. DNA for the CDR3: TGCACCAGCAGCCAAGTCGACTCGGCTACCCCATCCTACGAGCAGTACTTC.

This sequence joins TRBV2 and TRBJ2-7, with 9 bases that match TRBD2. Germline assignment: CDR1 SNHLY and CDR2 FYNNEI. The CDR3 runs 13 residues. The J segment lost 3 bases and the V segment lost 6 bases, leaving 3 bases of the junction unmatched. The CDR3 reads CASREREVYEQYF. The DNA of the CDR3 is TGTGCCAGCAGAGAGCGGGAGGTCTACGAGCAGTACTTC.

The gene calls are TRBV5-1 and TRBJ1-2; TRBD1 might be the D (5 bases). The CDR3 is made up of 13 amino acids. V lost 1 base and J lost 2, with 6 bases in between. CDR1 and CDR2 (germline): SGHRS, YFSETQ. For the CDR3, the DNA is TGCGCCAGCAGCTTGCCAGGGAACTATGGCTACACCTTC. Translating gives CASSLPGNYGYTF.

V usage is TRBV14 and J usage is TRBJ2-5; TRBD1 matches 7 bases. The CDR3 is made up of 17 amino acids. Germline CDR1 SGHDN, CDR2 FVKESK. V lost 1 base to trimming and J lost 4 bases; unmatched junction nucleotides: 12. Here the CDR3 reads CASSQGWLGRGSETQYF. The CDR3 DNA follows: TGTGCCAGCAGCCAAGGATGGCTAGGCAGGGGGTCAGAGACCCAGTACTTC.

The rearrangement joins TRBV7-9 to TRBJ1-5, with 8 bases fitting TRBD1. Germline trimming cut 5 bases from V and 1 base from J; bases unmatched to any gene: 4. Per germline, CDR1 SEHNR and CDR2 FQNEAQ (reference sequence). This CDR3 has 15 amino acids. The CDR3 here is CASSIYRGSNQPQHF. CDR3 DNA: TGTGCCAGCAGCATATACAGGGGGAGCAATCAGCCCCAGCATTTT.

The V gene is TRBV5-1, the J gene TRBJ1-4, with D unclear. The CDR3 contains 16 residues. Trimming pared 3 bases from V and 7 bases from J, leaving 19 bases between. Germline loops: CDR1 SGHRS, CDR2 YFSETQ. CDR3 nucleotides: TGCGCCAGCAGCTCCGGGTCGCCTGCAGAGGGTGAAAAACTGTTTTTT. Residues: CASSSGSPAEGEKLFF. The full variable domain, in which reference TRBV5-1 and TRBJ1-4 provide the parts outside the CDR3, is KAGVTQTPRYLIKTRGQQVTLSCSPISGHRSVSWYQQTPGQGLQFLFEYFSETQRNKGNFPGRFSGRQFSNSRSEMNVSTLELGDSALYLCASSSGSPAEGEKLFFGSGTQLSVL.